This T cell receptor (beta chain) is from a study of cytomegalovirus exposure and HLA in healthy donors. On the study more broadly: For the approximately 420 genotyped donors, more than 65% fell within the Caucasian-associated ancestry cluster.

Whole-study findings and limits: Productive status was seen about 90% or about 30% of the time for most TCR beta V segments in an earlier analysis. Cytomegalovirus status, reportedly, was diagnosed with high specificity and sensitivity by the classifier.

CDR3 length: 15 amino acids. The V gene's germline CDR1 is WNHNN and CDR2 SYGVQD (reference sequence). This clone was detected only once. What it binds is not known. Sequence at one end of the junction differs from germline and may be a read error. PCR used 60 Vbeta primers and 13 Jbeta primers. As processed by the authors: Some 10 million of about 88 million unique TCR beta chains were shared, per a later count. Produced via immunoSEQ multiplex PCR; TCRdb's table is partial and in-frame only. V and J calls plus clone size are reproduced from that table; the DNA served to infer D and trimming. The table includes more than 95,000 clones, under 85% detected once.

Sequencing was done on a sample of PBMCs. This receptor was obtained from a man between 50 and 59 years old in good health and CMV-seropositive. This chain uses TRBV10-1 with TRBJ2-5; 11 bases are a match to TRBD1. The CDR3 coding sequence is TGCGCCAGCAGGCTACCCGGGACAGGGGGAGAGGCCCAGTACTTC. It specifies CASRLPGTGGEAQYF.